A selection of T cell receptor beta chains follows, all from one sample in a study of blood T cells in healthy people across ages. One entry per CDR3 protein results from TCRdb running MiXCR on the 5' RACE reads. The table records roughly 1,500,000 distinct CDR3 sequences, about 32% of them present only once. The sequenced sample was blood. Receptors were obtained from a woman in her 30s in good health. Each CDR3 is given with its conserved first and last residue. The D gene is left open where the match is weak. For some rows the clone size is stated as once, few or many, or as a class when expanded; others skip it.

CDR3nt: TGTGCCATCAGTGGGGGCTATGACAATGAGCAGTTCTTC
CDR3aa: CAISGGYDNEQFF
d_gene: -
v_gene: TRBV10-3
j_gene: TRBJ2-1
abundance: -

CDR3nt: TGTGCCAGCGGTTCGGGCAGGGGGTACGATACGCAGTATTTT
CDR3aa: CASGSGRGYDTQYF
d_gene: TRBD1
v_gene: TRBV12-3/TRBV12-4
j_gene: TRBJ2-3
abundance: -

CDR3nt: TGCAGTGCTAGGAAAGCTACGACGAACACTGAAGCTTTCTTT
CDR3aa: CSARKATTNTEAFF
d_gene: -
v_gene: TRBV20-1
j_gene: TRBJ1-1
abundance: -

CDR3nt: TGTGCCATCAGTGAGTCGGGGGGGGGCCGAATAGATACGCAGTATTTT
CDR3aa: CAISESGGGRIDTQYF
d_gene: -
v_gene: TRBV10-3
j_gene: TRBJ2-3
abundance: few

CDR3nt: TGTGCCAGCAGGCCTCAGGGTACCAAAAACATTCAGTACTTC
CDR3aa: CASRPQGTKNIQYF
d_gene: -
v_gene: TRBV2
j_gene: TRBJ2-4
abundance: -

CDR3nt: TGTGCCAGCGGAGGACGGAGGGGCTCCTATAATTCACCCCTCCACTTT
CDR3aa: CASGGRRGSYNSPLHF
d_gene: -
v_gene: TRBV27
j_gene: TRBJ1-6
abundance: -

CDR3nt: TGTGCCAGCAGACCTACAGTGGGCAATCAGCCCCAGCATTTT
CDR3aa: CASRPTVGNQPQHF
d_gene: -
v_gene: TRBV12-3/TRBV12-4
j_gene: TRBJ1-5
abundance: -

CDR3nt: TGCGCCAGCAGCTTGGTTTTGGGGGGAGGGAATGAGCAGTTCTTC
CDR3aa: CASSLVLGGGNEQFF
d_gene: TRBD2
v_gene: TRBV5-1
j_gene: TRBJ2-1
abundance: -

CDR3nt: TGTGCCAGCAGTTTATCTACAGAGGGAGAGACCCAGTACTTC
CDR3aa: CASSLSTEGETQYF
d_gene: -
v_gene: TRBV27
j_gene: TRBJ2-5
abundance: -

CDR3nt: TGTGCCAGCAGTTCGACCGGGACTAGCGGGAAGGGCGAGCAGTACTTC
CDR3aa: CASSSTGTSGKGEQYF
d_gene: TRBD2
v_gene: TRBV28
j_gene: TRBJ2-7
abundance: -

CDR3nt: TGTGCCAGCAGCTTAGTTCTCGGGTTAGGCTACACCTTC
CDR3aa: CASSLVLGLGYTF
d_gene: -
v_gene: TRBV11-2
j_gene: TRBJ1-2
abundance: few

CDR3nt: TGTGCCAGCAGCCTAGGGGGGGATAGCAATCAGCCCCAGCAGTTT
CDR3aa: CASSLGGDSNQPQQF
d_gene: -
v_gene: TRBV7-9
j_gene: TRBJ1-5
abundance: -

CDR3nt: TGTGCCAGCAGCTTATTGAGTACAGGGGCTGGCTACACCTTC
CDR3aa: CASSLLSTGAGYTF
d_gene: TRBD1
v_gene: TRBV7-2
j_gene: TRBJ1-2
abundance: few

CDR3nt: TGCAGTGCTGGGGACACCGACGAGCAGTACTTC
CDR3aa: CSAGDTDEQYF
d_gene: -
v_gene: TRBV20-1
j_gene: TRBJ2-7
abundance: -

CDR3nt: TGCGCCAGCAGCCCGAAACAGGGGGTTAGTGGGAACTATGGCTACACCTTC
CDR3aa: CASSPKQGVSGNYGYTF
d_gene: TRBD1
v_gene: TRBV5-1
j_gene: TRBJ1-2
abundance: few

CDR3nt: TGCGCCAGCAGCCAAGGGACGACAGGCACCTACGAGCAGTACTTC
CDR3aa: CASSQGTTGTYEQYF
d_gene: -
v_gene: TRBV4-1
j_gene: TRBJ2-7
abundance: -

CDR3nt: TGCGCCAGCAGCTTGGAAACAGGGGGGGGTCAGCCCCAGCATTTT
CDR3aa: CASSLETGGGQPQHF
d_gene: TRBD1
v_gene: TRBV5-1
j_gene: TRBJ1-5
abundance: -

CDR3nt: TGTGCCAGCAGTTATTTGACGTCTGGTGGGGCCAACGTCCTGACTTTC
CDR3aa: CASSYLTSGGANVLTF
d_gene: -
v_gene: TRBV6-6
j_gene: TRBJ2-6
abundance: -

CDR3nt: TGCAGCGCGGAAAATATGAACACTGAAGCTTTCTTT
CDR3aa: CSAENMNTEAFF
d_gene: -
v_gene: TRBV29-1
j_gene: TRBJ1-1
abundance: -

CDR3nt: TGTGCCAGCAACTCAGGGGGTTGGGATATATCGACTCAGCCCCAGCATTTT
CDR3aa: CASNSGGWDISTQPQHF
d_gene: TRBD1
v_gene: TRBV12-3/TRBV12-4
j_gene: TRBJ1-5
abundance: -

CDR3nt: TGCGCCAGCGGGGGATCTCAGGGGTATGGCTACACCTTC
CDR3aa: CASGGSQGYGYTF
d_gene: -
v_gene: TRBV5-1
j_gene: TRBJ1-2
abundance: few

CDR3nt: TGTGCCAGCAGTGTCGTGGGACTCTGGGAGACCCAGTACTTC
CDR3aa: CASSVVGLWETQYF
d_gene: -
v_gene: TRBV12-3/TRBV12-4
j_gene: TRBJ2-5
abundance: -

CDR3nt: TGTGCCACCAGCGGCGGAGGACTAGCGGGGTCTGAGCAGTTCTTC
CDR3aa: CATSGGGLAGSEQFF
d_gene: TRBD2
v_gene: TRBV15
j_gene: TRBJ2-1
abundance: -

CDR3nt: TGTGCCAGCAGTTGGGGGGGCGGGGGCAAGTACAATGAGCAGTTCTTC
CDR3aa: CASSWGGGGKYNEQFF
d_gene: -
v_gene: TRBV12-3/TRBV12-4
j_gene: TRBJ2-1
abundance: few

CDR3nt: TGTGCCAGCAGTTTATCTTCCTCCGCGGGAGCCTACAATGAGCAGTTCTTC
CDR3aa: CASSLSSSAGAYNEQFF
d_gene: TRBD2
v_gene: TRBV27
j_gene: TRBJ2-1
abundance: few

CDR3nt: TGTGCCACCAGTGATCTTCAAGAGACCCAGTACTTC
CDR3aa: CATSDLQETQYF
d_gene: -
v_gene: TRBV24-1
j_gene: TRBJ2-5
abundance: many

CDR3nt: TGTGCCAGCAGCTCTTGGCGGCCGGGACAGGGAAATGGCTACACCTTC
CDR3aa: CASSSWRPGQGNGYTF
d_gene: TRBD1
v_gene: TRBV7-2
j_gene: TRBJ1-2
abundance: -

CDR3nt: TGTGCCAGCAGCCTAGGGACTAGCGGGAGCCGGACCCAGTACTTC
CDR3aa: CASSLGTSGSRTQYF
d_gene: TRBD2
v_gene: TRBV12-3/TRBV12-4
j_gene: TRBJ2-5
abundance: -

CDR3nt: TGCAGTGCTATGGACACCTATAATTCACCCCTCCACTTT
CDR3aa: CSAMDTYNSPLHF
d_gene: -
v_gene: TRBV20-1
j_gene: TRBJ1-6
abundance: -

CDR3nt: TGTGCCATCAGTGGGCTTTACCAAGAGACCCAGTACTTC
CDR3aa: CAISGLYQETQYF
d_gene: -
v_gene: TRBV10-3
j_gene: TRBJ2-5
abundance: many

CDR3nt: TGTGCCACCAGTGACCCAATTAACTATGGCTACACCTTC
CDR3aa: CATSDPINYGYTF
d_gene: -
v_gene: TRBV24-1
j_gene: TRBJ1-2
abundance: -

CDR3nt: TGTGCCAGCAGGCTAGCGGGAGGAAGCACAGATACGCAGTATTTT
CDR3aa: CASRLAGGSTDTQYF
d_gene: TRBD2
v_gene: TRBV12-3/TRBV12-4
j_gene: TRBJ2-3
abundance: few

CDR3nt: TGCAGTGCTAGAGGGGGGGAGTATGGCTACACCTTC
CDR3aa: CSARGGEYGYTF
d_gene: -
v_gene: TRBV20-1
j_gene: TRBJ1-2
abundance: -

CDR3nt: TGTGCCAGCAGTTTGAGGGAACGGAGGGGCTACGAGCAGTACTTC
CDR3aa: CASSLRERRGYEQYF
d_gene: -
v_gene: TRBV27
j_gene: TRBJ2-7
abundance: -

CDR3nt: TGTGCCAGCAGTCTCCCCAACTATAATTCACCCCTCCACTTT
CDR3aa: CASSLPNYNSPLHF
d_gene: -
v_gene: TRBV27
j_gene: TRBJ1-6
abundance: -

CDR3nt: TGTGCCTGGAGCTCCGGCCTGGGGGGGGAAGAAAAACTGTTTTTT
CDR3aa: CAWSSGLGGEEKLFF
d_gene: -
v_gene: TRBV30
j_gene: TRBJ1-4
abundance: -

CDR3nt: TGTGCCAGCAGCTTAATAGCGTATAATGGCTACACCTTC
CDR3aa: CASSLIAYNGYTF
d_gene: -
v_gene: TRBV7-2
j_gene: TRBJ1-2
abundance: -

CDR3nt: TGCAGTGCTAGGGAGGCCGATGCCTACGAGCAGTACTTC
CDR3aa: CSAREADAYEQYF
d_gene: -
v_gene: TRBV20-1
j_gene: TRBJ2-7
abundance: few

CDR3nt: TGTGCCAGCAGCCAGGGGACAGTACCTAGGGAGACCCAGTACTTC
CDR3aa: CASSQGTVPRETQYF
d_gene: TRBD1
v_gene: TRBV3-1
j_gene: TRBJ2-5
abundance: few

CDR3nt: TGTGCCAGCAGCCTCCTACAGGTTAAATCATACAATGAGCAGTTCTTC
CDR3aa: CASSLLQVKSYNEQFF
d_gene: -
v_gene: TRBV21-1
j_gene: TRBJ2-1
abundance: -

CDR3nt: TGCGCCAGCAGCTTCTCTAGGGCATCCTACAATGAGCAGTTCTTC
CDR3aa: CASSFSRASYNEQFF
d_gene: -
v_gene: TRBV5-1
j_gene: TRBJ2-1
abundance: few

CDR3nt: TGTGCCAGCTCACCAGGTCCCCTCGTGCAGTACTTC
CDR3aa: CASSPGPLVQYF
d_gene: -
v_gene: TRBV18
j_gene: TRBJ2-4
abundance: few